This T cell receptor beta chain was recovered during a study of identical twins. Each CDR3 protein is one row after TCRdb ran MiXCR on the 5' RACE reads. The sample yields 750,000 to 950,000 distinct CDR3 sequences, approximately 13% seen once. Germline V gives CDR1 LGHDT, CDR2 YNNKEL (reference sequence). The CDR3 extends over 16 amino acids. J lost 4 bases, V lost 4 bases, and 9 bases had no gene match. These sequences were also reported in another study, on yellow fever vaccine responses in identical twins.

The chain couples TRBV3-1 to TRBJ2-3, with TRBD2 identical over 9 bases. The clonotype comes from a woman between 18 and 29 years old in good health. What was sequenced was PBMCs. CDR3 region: CASSPPGVAGADTQYF. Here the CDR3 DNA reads TGTGCCAGCAGCCCACCTGGAGTAGCGGGAGCAGATACGCAGTATTTT.